Given below is one TCR beta chain in context. The repertoire was sequenced with immunoSEQ multiplex PCR; TCRdb's copy has only in-frame clones and lacks some. The data contain 100,000 to 150,000 clones, more than 70% of them singletons. This record comes from a study of blood T cell repertoires in COVID-19. Across the study: Sites across the United States, Italy and Spain contributed samples from acute and convalescent COVID-19.

The receptor was isolated from an elderly woman with acute or convalescent COVID-19. The sequencing sample was made of peripheral blood.

CDR3 bases: TGTGCCAGCAGTCGTCCCGGGACAGGGGGCAGGGATGGCTACACCTTC. As protein: CASSRPGTGGRDGYTF. The chain recombines TRBV27 with TRBJ1-2, with 12 bases lining up with TRBD1. The junction had 10 bases not matched to a gene; V was cut back by 5 bases and J by 6 bases. The CDR3 has 16 amino acids. Germline loops: CDR1 MNHEY, CDR2 SMNVEV (reference sequence).